The clone carrying this T cell receptor beta chain appeared many times. This sample was included in a study of low-dose radiotherapy and immunotherapy resistance in tumors. Turning to the study itself: Radiation delivery to Cohort 1 consisted of 0.5 Gy per fraction every 2 weeks, summing to 6.5 Gy. Across 26 weeks, 13 Gy in total went to Cohort 2, delivered as 1 Gy per fraction every two weeks. Treatment included intravenous cyclophosphamide dosed at 200 mg/m2 every two weeks, one day before radiation and immunotherapy.

Priming of first-strand cDNA relied on TRAV- and TRBV-specific primers (covering alpha and beta chains). TCR amplification used roughly 21 PCR cycles, a constant-region primer and a V-primer adapter. TCRdb ran MiXCR on the reads and lists one entry per CDR3 protein. The sample includes 95,000 to 100,000 distinct CDR3 sequences, less than 25% of them seen just once. Regarding time point: after trial treatment. Treatment in this sample: LDRT plus nivolumab, ipilimumab, low-dose cyclophosphamide and aspirin (RACIN trial). Every donor's regimen consisted of nivolumab, ipilimumab, aspirin, low-dose cyclophosphamide and low-dose radiotherapy. Germline loops: CDR1 MGHDK, CDR2 SYGVNS. Trimming took 1 base from V and 3 from J, leaving 3 bases between them. The CDR3 covers 12 residues.

The sequence derives from a male donor with prostate cancer. Sequenced material: PBMCs, taken after low-dose radiotherapy plus immunotherapy. The rearrangement links TRBV25-1 to TRBJ2-5; D not resolved. CDR3 nucleotides: TGTGCCAGCAGTGAATCAAAAGAGACCCAGTACTTC. This sequence encodes CASSESKETQYF.